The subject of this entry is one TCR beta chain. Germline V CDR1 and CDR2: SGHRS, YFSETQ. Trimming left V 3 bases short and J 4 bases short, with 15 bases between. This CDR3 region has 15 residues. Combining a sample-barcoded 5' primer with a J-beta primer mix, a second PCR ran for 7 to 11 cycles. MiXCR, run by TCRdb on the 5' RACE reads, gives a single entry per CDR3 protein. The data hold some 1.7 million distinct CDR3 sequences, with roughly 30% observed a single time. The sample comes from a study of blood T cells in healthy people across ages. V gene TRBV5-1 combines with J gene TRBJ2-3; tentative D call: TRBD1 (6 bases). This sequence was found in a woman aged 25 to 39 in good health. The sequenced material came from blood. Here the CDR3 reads CASSWGQGFPDTQYF. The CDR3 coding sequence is TGCGCCAGCAGCTGGGGGCAGGGGTTCCCAGATACGCAGTATTTT.